One and the same sample provided the 6 T cell receptor beta chains below, sequenced in a study of T cell clonality in common variable immunodeficiency (dated by TCRdb to the mid-2010s). Library construction relied on the immunoSEQ multiplex PCR assay. TCRdb took over this immuneACCESS table, retaining in-frame rearrangements with V and J assigned. Such tables are incomplete; in checked studies, under half of the missing clones stem from an unresolved V gene, and the remainder is unexplained. This sample is represented by 30,000 or so clones, with no singletons among them. The ten most abundant clones make up approximately 3.9% of the sample. The sequenced sample consisted of peripheral blood mononuclear cells. The receptors stem from a person aged 18 to 75 in good health.

There are a few counts of this clone. A read error is the likely source, as a far larger clone sits one nucleotide away. The CDR3 goes on 3 residues after the read ends, and that part is filled in from the germline J gene. The rearrangement joins TRBV19 to TRBJ2-3; tentative D call: TRBD2 (5 bases). The CDR3 totals 16 residues. Germline lookup yields CDR1 LNHDA and CDR2 SQIVND (reference sequence). Deletions cut 10 bases from V and 2 bases from J, with 22 bases between. The CDR3 spells CAITRSSTFYTDTQYF. The covered CDR3 bases are TGTGCCATCACGAGGTCTAGCACCTTCTACACAGATACG. Filled out from reference TRBV19 and TRBJ2-3, the complete variable domain reads DGGITQSPKYLFRKEGQNVTLSCEQNLNHDAMYWYRQDPGQGLRLIYYSQIVNDFQKGDIAEGYSVSREKKESFPLTVTSAQKNPTAFYLCAITRSSTFYTDTQYFGPGTRLTVL.

In this sample, this clone turned up many times. The missing CDR3 end, 3 residues past where the read stops, is filled in from the germline J gene. The J gene is TRBJ2-3, the V gene TRBV10-3; 11 nucleotides agree with TRBD1. Germline CDR1 reads ENHRY; CDR2 reads SYGVKD. The CDR3 totals 12 residues. The sequenced CDR3 bases are TGTGCCATCAGGGACAGGGGGCAGCCG. Protein: CAIRDRGQP. The entire CDR3 sequence reads CAIRDRGQPQYF.

This clone was seen repeatedly, ten times or more. The read halts 3 residues ahead of the CDR3 end, with the missing end drawn from the germline J gene. V is TRBV5-1 and J is TRBJ2-7; D might be TRBD1 (6 bases). The length of the CDR3 is 15 residues. Germline CDR1 and CDR2: SGHRS and YFSETQ. Deletions cut 0 bases from V and 2 bases from J, with 12 bases between. The CDR3 bases that were read are TGCGCCAGCAGCTTGGTTTCCGCAGGGGCCTACGAG. Amino acid sequence: CASSLVSAGAYE. The whole CDR3 sequence is CASSLVSAGAYEQYF. The full variable domain, in which reference TRBV5-1 and TRBJ2-7 provide the parts outside the CDR3, is KAGVTQTPRYLIKTRGQQVTLSCSPISGHRSVSWYQQTPGQGLQFLFEYFSETQRNKGNFPGRFSGRQFSNSRSEMNVSTLELGDSALYLCASSLVSAGAYEQYFGPGTRLTVT.

This clone was found many times. The DNA ends 3 residues before the CDR3 does, and the rest of the CDR3 is filled in from the germline J gene. The V and J genes are TRBV6-1 and TRBJ2-3; 11 bases match TRBD2. With 4 bases clipped from V and 3 bases from J, the junction kept 0 bases outside the gene matches. The germline CDR1 and CDR2 sequences are MNHNS and SASEGT. CDR3 length equals 14 residues. The sequenced part of the CDR3 DNA is TGTGCCAGCAGTGGACTAGCGGGGACAGATACG. It encodes CASSGLAGTDT. The entire CDR3 reads CASSGLAGTDTQYF.

This clone occurred many times. The sequenced fragment ends 3 residues before the CDR3 boundary, so the rest is inferred from the germline J gene. The rearrangement links TRBV12-3 or TRBV12-4 to TRBJ2-3, with 7 nucleotides matching TRBD1. The V gene end was trimmed by 7 bases and the J gene end by 0 bases; junction bases not matched to a gene: 4. The CDR3 is made up of 14 amino acids. The sequenced CDR3 bases are TGTGCCAGCAAACAGGGGCGAAGCACAGATACG. Its protein product is CASKQGRSTDT. The whole CDR3 reads CASKQGRSTDTQYF.

A word on this clone: A clone one base away is much larger, so this may be a read error. Read coverage stops 3 residues before the CDR3 terminus; the germline J gene supplies the remainder. The chain is built from TRBV25-1 and TRBJ2-7; the match to TRBD1 covers 7 bases. The V segment lost 4 bases and the J segment 3 bases; nucleotides outside the gene matches: 0. Germline-derived CDR1 and CDR2 are MGHDK and SYGVNS. The CDR3 loop spans 12 amino acids. The CDR3 reads CASSGDSYEQYF. The sequenced part of the CDR3 DNA is TGTGCCAGCAGTGGGGACAGCTACGAG.